Following are 27 T cell receptor beta chains from one sample sequenced in a study of CD8 T cells in Susac syndrome. After extraction with the RNeasy kit, about 0.45 to 1 ug of the RNA was reverse transcribed using random hexamers. One entry per CDR3 protein results from TCRdb running MiXCR on the immunoSEQ multiplex PCR reads. In the table there are approximately 300,000 distinct CDR3 sequences, 65% to 90% of which are singletons. Sequencing input: CD8+ T cells from PBMCs. The receptors originated from a human donor with multiple sclerosis.

The chain has TRBV11-2 and TRBJ1-3, with D possibly matching TRBD1 (5 bases). This CDR3 contains 15 residues. Germline assignment: CDR1 SGHAT and CDR2 FQNNGV. V gave up 6 bases and J gave up 0 bases, with 12 bases separating them. CDR3 amino acids: CASRAGPFSGNTIYF. DNA for the CDR3: TGTGCCAGCAGGGCAGGGCCGTTCTCTGGAAACACCATATATTTT.

This clonotype has just a few counts. The gene calls are TRBV12-3 or TRBV12-4 and TRBJ1-1, with TRBD1 matching 11 bases. The V and J ends lost 4 bases and 4 bases, in that order; junction bases with no gene match: 2. The CDR3 runs 14 residues. The chain's CDR3 is CASSWGQGGTEAFF. The CDR3 DNA follows: TGTGCCAGCAGTTGGGGACAGGGGGGCACTGAAGCTTTCTTT.

This clonotype has just a few counts. CDR3 coding DNA: TGTGCCAGCAGTGACTCCGCCGGACAGGGCTACAATGAGCAGTTCTTC. This encodes CASSDSAGQGYNEQFF. The chain uses TRBV6-4 and TRBJ2-1, with 8 bases identical to TRBD1. V lost 0 bases, J lost 3 bases, and 4 bases stayed unmatched. This CDR3 is 16 amino acids long. CDR1 MRHNA and CDR2 SNTAGT come from the germline V gene.

Only a few counts were recorded for this clonotype. The chain has TRBV11-2 and TRBJ2-1; 7 bases align to TRBD1. Germline V gene lookup returns CDR1 SGHAT and CDR2 FQNNGV. Unmatched junction bases numbered 9, after V lost 5 bases and J lost 5 bases. The CDR3 loop spans 15 amino acids. CDR3 DNA sequence: TGTGCCAGCAGCCCAAGGTGGGACAGCCACAATGAGCAGTTCTTC. This gives the protein CASSPRWDSHNEQFF. The whole variable domain, filled in from reference TRBV11-2 and TRBJ2-1, reads EAGVAQSPRYKIIEKRQSVAFWCNPISGHATLYWYQQILGQGPKLLIQFQNNGVVDDSQLPKDRFSAERLKGVDSTLKIQPAKLEDSAVYLCASSPRWDSHNEQFFGPGTRLTVL.

This chain connects TRBV30 to TRBJ2-2, with a possible D match to TRBD1 (5 bases). The CDR3 sequence is 14 residues long. Germline V lookup: CDR1 GTSNPN, CDR2 SVGIG (reference sequence). V was trimmed by 2 bases and J by 6 bases, leaving 13 bases between them. DNA for the CDR3: TGTGCCTGGAGTCATGGGGCAGGGTCCGGGGAGCTGTTTTTT. This sequence encodes CAWSHGAGSGELFF.

The rearrangement uses TRBV4-3 and TRBJ2-5; 7 bases fit TRBD1. The CDR3 length is 13 residues. The J segment lost 5 bases and the V segment lost 4 bases, leaving 4 bases of the junction unmatched. Germline CDR1 LGHNA, CDR2 YSLEER. The CDR3 protein is CASSLDRAETQYF. CDR3 DNA: TGCGCCAGCAGCCTCGACAGGGCCGAGACCCAGTACTTC.

The gene calls are TRBV12-5 and TRBJ2-7; possibly TRBD1 for D (5 bases). The V gene's germline CDR1 is LGHNT and CDR2 FRNRAP. Between the trimmed V and J ends, which lost 1 base and 6 bases, there was a span of 7 bases. This CDR3 is built from 12 residues. The CDR3 loop reads CASGLEGAEQYF. For the CDR3, the DNA is TGTGCTAGTGGTTTGGAAGGGGCCGAGCAGTACTTC.

J is TRBJ2-3 and V is TRBV6-5; D could derive from TRBD1 or TRBD2 (5 bases each). CDR1 MNHEY and CDR2 SVGAGI come from the germline V gene. This CDR3 comprises 15 residues. The V end lost 5 bases, the J end lost 2 bases, and 14 bases lay between the germline ends. The CDR3, as DNA: TGTGCCAGCAGTCCTCCGGGACGACCCACAGATACGCAGTATTTT. Its translation: CASSPPGRPTDTQYF.

In this sample, this clonotype turned up once. The rearrangement links TRBV6-5 to TRBJ1-1; TRBD1 agrees at 9 bases. The V segment lost 6 bases and the J segment 4 bases; nucleotides outside the gene matches: 6. CDR1 and CDR2 (germline): MNHEY, SVGAGI. The CDR3 loop spans 14 amino acids. The CDR3 DNA sequence: TGTGCCAGCAGAGACGGACAGGGGCGCACTGAAGCTTTCTTT. This sequence encodes CASRDGQGRTEAFF.

The genes are TRBV7-9 and TRBJ1-2; perhaps TRBD1 as D (5 bases). The CDR3 extends over 12 amino acids. Germline V gene data show CDR1 as SEHNR and CDR2 as FQNEAQ (reference sequence). V gave up 6 bases and J gave up 4 bases, with 9 bases separating them. The DNA for the CDR3 is TGTGCCAGCAGGCAGGGTGGCTATGGCTACACCTTC. Protein: CASRQGGYGYTF.

The J gene is TRBJ2-1, the V gene TRBV28; D uncertain. Germline CDR1 MDHEN, CDR2 SYDVKM. Between the trimmed V and J ends, which lost 7 bases and 2 bases, there was a span of 9 bases. The CDR3 extends over 13 amino acids. Written as DNA, the CDR3 is TGTGCCAGCAACCACCGAACCTACAATGAGCAGTTCTTC. Its translation is CASNHRTYNEQFF.

This clonotype was recorded only once. V gene TRBV3-1 combines with J gene TRBJ2-2; D is unclear. The germline V gene has CDR1 LGHDT and CDR2 YNNKEL (reference sequence). Trimming took off 5 bases at V and 6 bases at J, with 7 bases between the two ends. This CDR3 spans 12 amino acids. CDR3 region: CASSGRSGELFF. The CDR3 DNA sequence: TGTGCCAGCAGCGGTAGGTCCGGGGAGCTGTTTTTT.

This chain connects TRBV24-1 to TRBJ2-7; the D is unclear. CDR1 and CDR2 from the germline V gene are KGHDR and SFDVKD. Between the trimmed V and J ends, which lost 2 bases and 2 bases, there was a span of 9 bases. This CDR3 has 14 residues. The CDR3 here is CATSDSQRAYEQYF. CDR3 bases: TGTGCCACCAGTGATTCCCAACGGGCCTACGAGCAGTACTTC.

The chain joins TRBV19 to TRBJ1-5, with D perhaps TRBD1 (5 bases). V lost 5 bases to trimming and J lost 6 bases, with 5 bases between them. Germline CDR1 is LNHDA and CDR2 is SQIVND (reference sequence). This CDR3 comprises 11 residues. CDR3 bases: TGTGCCAGTAGTGGGGGTCAGCCCCAGCATTTT. The encoded protein is CASSGGQPQHF. Full variable domain (remainder filled in from reference TRBV19 and TRBJ1-5): DGGITQSPKYLFRKEGQNVTLSCEQNLNHDAMYWYRQDPGQGLRLIYYSQIVNDFQKGDIAEGYSVSREKKESFPLTVTSAQKNPTAFYLCASSGGQPQHFGDGTRLSIL.

The chain couples TRBV5-6 to TRBJ2-2, with D perhaps TRBD2 (5 bases). CDR1 SGHDT and CDR2 YYEEEE come from the germline V gene. Between the trimmed V and J ends, which lost 0 bases and 5 bases, there was a span of 11 bases. This CDR3 has 15 amino acids. CDR3 DNA: TGTGCCAGCAGCTTGGACGGACTGTATACCGGGGAGCTGTTTTTT. It yields the protein CASSLDGLYTGELFF.

The chain combines TRBV6-5 with TRBJ1-1; a weak D match, TRBD1 (5 bases). From germline, CDR1 is MNHEY and CDR2 SVGAGI. This CDR3 has 17 residues. The V and J ends lost 0 bases and 4 bases respectively, with 18 bases between them. The CDR3 DNA sequence: TGTGCCAGCAGTTACTCTCGTGTGGACATATCGGGCACTGAAGCTTTCTTT. Protein: CASSYSRVDISGTEAFF.

The table lists this clonotype with a few counts. The chain has TRBV27 and TRBJ1-2, with D possibly being TRBD1 (5 bases). Looked up from germline, CDR1 is MNHEY and CDR2 is SMNVEV (reference sequence). The CDR3 contains 13 residues. Trimming left V 0 bases short and J 4 bases short, with 6 bases between. The CDR3 loop is CASSLSGGYGYTF. The CDR3 DNA follows: TGTGCCAGCAGTTTATCCGGGGGCTATGGCTACACCTTC.

CDR3 loop: CASSIGTGSNEQFF. The CDR3 DNA follows: TGTGCCAGCAGTATAGGGACAGGGTCTAATGAGCAGTTCTTC. This chain joins TRBV6-5 and TRBJ2-1, with TRBD1 matching 9 bases. This CDR3 has 14 amino acids. Germline CDR1 MNHEY, CDR2 SVGAGI. After removal of 5 bases from V and 7 bases from J, the junction contained 6 bases not matched to a gene.

The chain links TRBV7-3 to TRBJ2-1; 8 bases line up with TRBD2. The CDR3 is made up of 15 amino acids. Germline trimming cut 4 bases from V and 2 bases from J; bases unmatched to any gene: 4. The germline gives CDR1 SGHTA, CDR2 FQGTGA. The CDR3 here is CASSSTSDPYNEQFF. In nucleotides, the CDR3 is TGTGCCAGCAGCTCGACTAGCGATCCCTACAATGAGCAGTTCTTC.

The table lists this clonotype with a count of one. This rearrangement joins TRBV20-1 to TRBJ2-7; D is ambiguous. CDR1 and CDR2 from the germline V gene are DFQATT and SNEGSKA (reference sequence). CDR3 length equals 14 residues. Trimming cost V 0 bases and J 4 bases, with 13 bases left between them. The chain's CDR3 is CSARDGSYGYEQYF. Here the CDR3 DNA reads TGCAGTGCTAGAGACGGCAGCTACGGATACGAGCAGTACTTC.

The chain combines TRBV7-9 with TRBJ2-7; D gene unclear. The CDR3 sequence is 17 residues long. CDR1 is SEHNR and CDR2 is FQNEAQ in the germline V gene (reference sequence). V lost 10 bases to trimming and J lost 3 bases, with 28 bases between them. For the CDR3, the DNA is TGTGCCATCGGGCCGACTTCAGAAGGCCCCTTCGTCTACGAGCAGTACTTC. As protein: CAIGPTSEGPFVYEQYF.

This clonotype has just one count. The chain is built from TRBV4-3 and TRBJ1-1, with D perhaps matching TRBD1 (5 bases). V was shortened by 4 bases and J by 6 bases, with 15 bases between the two germline ends. The V gene's germline CDR1 is LGHNA and CDR2 YSLEER. The CDR3 sequence is 14 residues long. The CDR3 DNA is TGCGCCAGCAGCCGGACTATCAGGGACCCTGAAGCTTTCTTT. This codes for CASSRTIRDPEAFF.

V gene TRBV7-9 combines with J gene TRBJ1-1; weak D call: TRBD1 (5 bases). From germline, CDR1 is SEHNR and CDR2 FQNEAQ (reference sequence). The V end lost 1 base, the J end lost 0 bases, and 15 bases lay between the germline ends. This CDR3 contains 17 residues. The CDR3 loop reads CASSLGGARTMNTEAFF. CDR3 bases: TGTGCCAGCAGCTTAGGAGGGGCGCGAACCATGAACACTGAAGCTTTCTTT.

This chain uses TRBV27 with TRBJ1-5; 7 bases map to TRBD1. The V gene end was trimmed by 6 bases and the J gene end by 2 bases; junction bases not matched to a gene: 7. The CDR3 is 15 amino acids. Germline values: CDR1 MNHEY, CDR2 SMNVEV (reference sequence). CDR3 loop: CASSWTGRGNQPQHF. The CDR3 nucleotides read TGTGCCAGCAGCTGGACAGGAAGGGGCAATCAGCCCCAGCATTTT.

This chain connects TRBV4-3 to TRBJ2-3, with 7 bases aligning to TRBD1. The germline gives CDR1 LGHNA, CDR2 YSLEER. Trimming took 3 bases from V and 0 from J; bases not matched to a gene: 9. The CDR3 extends over 17 amino acids. The CDR3 DNA reads TGCGCCAGCAGCCATTCGAGGACAGGTACTAGCACAGATACGCAGTATTTT. Translating gives CASSHSRTGTSTDTQYF.

The chain combines TRBV20-1 with TRBJ2-1, with 7 nucleotides matching TRBD1. The CDR3 contains 14 residues. Per the germline V gene, CDR1 is DFQATT and CDR2 is SNEGSKA (reference sequence). Losses at the gene ends were 4 bases for V and 2 bases for J; bases not matched to a gene: 5. Here the CDR3 reads CSANTGDPYNEQFF. CDR3 nucleotide sequence: TGCAGTGCTAATACAGGGGACCCCTACAATGAGCAGTTCTTC.

This chain joins TRBV4-3 and TRBJ2-7; no clear D. Trimming stripped 0 bases from V and 0 bases from J, with 12 bases between. The CDR3 totals 16 residues. CDR1 is LGHNA and CDR2 is YSLEER in the germline V gene. CDR3 sequence: CASSQEIGYLSYEQYF. DNA of the CDR3: TGCGCCAGCAGCCAAGAAATTGGGTACCTCTCCTACGAGCAGTACTTC.